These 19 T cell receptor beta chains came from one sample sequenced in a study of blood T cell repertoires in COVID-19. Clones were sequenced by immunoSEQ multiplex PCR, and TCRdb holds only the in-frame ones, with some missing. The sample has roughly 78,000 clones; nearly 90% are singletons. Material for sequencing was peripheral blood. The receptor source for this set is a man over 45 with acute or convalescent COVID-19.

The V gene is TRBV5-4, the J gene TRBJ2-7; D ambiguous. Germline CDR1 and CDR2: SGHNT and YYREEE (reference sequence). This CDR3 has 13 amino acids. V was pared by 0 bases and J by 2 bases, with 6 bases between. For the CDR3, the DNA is TGTGCCAGCAGCTTGGACAGAGCCTACGAGCAGTACTTC. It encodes CASSLDRAYEQYF.

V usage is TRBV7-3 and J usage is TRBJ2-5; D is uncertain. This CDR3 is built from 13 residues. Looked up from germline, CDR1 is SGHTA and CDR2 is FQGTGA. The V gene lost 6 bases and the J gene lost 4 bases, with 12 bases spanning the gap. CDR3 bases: TGTGCCAGCAGTCTTAAGTCGGGAGAGACCCAGTACTTC. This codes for CASSLKSGETQYF.

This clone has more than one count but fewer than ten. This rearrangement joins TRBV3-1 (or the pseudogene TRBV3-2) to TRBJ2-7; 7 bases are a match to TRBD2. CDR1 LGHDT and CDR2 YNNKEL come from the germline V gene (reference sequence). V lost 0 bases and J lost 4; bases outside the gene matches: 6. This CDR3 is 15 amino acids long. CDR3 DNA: TGTGCCAGCAGCCAAGATTTCCAGGGAGGGTACGAGCAGTACTTC. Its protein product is CASSQDFQGGYEQYF.

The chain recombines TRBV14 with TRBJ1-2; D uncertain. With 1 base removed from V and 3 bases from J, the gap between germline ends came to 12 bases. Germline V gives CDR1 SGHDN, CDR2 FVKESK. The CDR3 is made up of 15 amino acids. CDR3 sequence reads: CASSQVAGLDYGYTF. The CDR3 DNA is TGTGCCAGCAGCCAAGTTGCAGGTTTAGACTATGGCTACACCTTC.

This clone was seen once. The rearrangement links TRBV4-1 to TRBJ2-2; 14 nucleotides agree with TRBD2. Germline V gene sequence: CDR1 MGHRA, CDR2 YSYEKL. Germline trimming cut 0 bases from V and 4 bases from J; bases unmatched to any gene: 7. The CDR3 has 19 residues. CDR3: CASSQDLGLAGGRTGELFF. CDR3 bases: TGCGCCAGCAGCCAAGATTTAGGACTAGCGGGGGGACGCACCGGGGAGCTGTTTTTT.

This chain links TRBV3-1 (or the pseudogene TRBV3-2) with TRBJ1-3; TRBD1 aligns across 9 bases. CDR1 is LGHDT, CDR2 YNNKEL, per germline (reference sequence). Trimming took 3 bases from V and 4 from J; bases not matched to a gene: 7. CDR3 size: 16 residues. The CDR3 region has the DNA TGTGCCAGCAGCCAGATGACAGGGGGAACGGGAAACACCATATATTTT. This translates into CASSQMTGGTGNTIYF.

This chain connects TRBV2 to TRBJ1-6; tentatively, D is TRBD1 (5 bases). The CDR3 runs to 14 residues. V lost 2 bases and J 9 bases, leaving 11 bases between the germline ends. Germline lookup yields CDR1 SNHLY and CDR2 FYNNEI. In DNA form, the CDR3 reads TGTGCCAGCAGTGAACAGGGTGGTGGTTCACCCCTCCACTTT. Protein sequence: CASSEQGGGSPLHF.

The DNA for the CDR3 is TGTGCCAGCAGCTCCTCAAACCAGGGGTACTTAGAGACCCAGTACTTC. Translation gives CASSSSNQGYLETQYF. The chain links TRBV11-1 to TRBJ2-5, with TRBD1 as a possible D gene (6 bases). Trimming cost V 4 bases and J 4 bases, with 19 bases left between them. CDR1 is SGHAT and CDR2 is FQDESV in the germline V gene (reference sequence). The CDR3 covers 16 residues.

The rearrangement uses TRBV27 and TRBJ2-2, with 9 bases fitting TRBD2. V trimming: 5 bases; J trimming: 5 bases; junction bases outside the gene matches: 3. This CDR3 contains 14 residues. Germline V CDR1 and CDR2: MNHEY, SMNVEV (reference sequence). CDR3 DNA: TGTGCCAGCAGTCTCGGACTAGCGACCGGGGAGCTGTTTTTT. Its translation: CASSLGLATGELFF.

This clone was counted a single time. The CDR3 DNA is TGCGCCAGCAGCTTCAGTACGAACACTGAAGCTTTCTTT. The encoded protein is CASSFSTNTEAFF. The rearrangement joins TRBV5-1 to TRBJ1-1; D uncertain. This CDR3 contains 13 residues. Deletions cut 2 bases from V and 1 base from J, with 6 bases between. Germline CDR1 and CDR2: SGHRS and YFSETQ.

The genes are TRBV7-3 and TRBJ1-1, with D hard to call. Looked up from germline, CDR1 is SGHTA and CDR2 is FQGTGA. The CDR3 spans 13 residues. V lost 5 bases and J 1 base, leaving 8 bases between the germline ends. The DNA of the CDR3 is TGTGCCAGCAGCCTGACACCGAACACTGAAGCTTTCTTT. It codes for CASSLTPNTEAFF.

In DNA form, the CDR3 reads TGTGCCAGTAGTTCTTCCTACGAGCAGTACTTC. It specifies CASSSSYEQYF. V usage is TRBV19 and J usage is TRBJ2-7, with unresolved D. CDR1 and CDR2 from the germline V gene are LNHDA and SQIVND (reference sequence). This CDR3 has 11 amino acids. The V gene lost 5 bases and the J gene lost 1 base, with 3 bases spanning the gap.

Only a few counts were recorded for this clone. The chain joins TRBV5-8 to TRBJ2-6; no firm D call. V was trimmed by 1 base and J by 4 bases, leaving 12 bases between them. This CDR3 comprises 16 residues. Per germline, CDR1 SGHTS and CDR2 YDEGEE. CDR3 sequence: CASSLTSSFGANVLTF. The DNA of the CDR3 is TGTGCCAGCAGCTTGACGTCTAGTTTCGGGGCCAACGTCCTGACTTTC.

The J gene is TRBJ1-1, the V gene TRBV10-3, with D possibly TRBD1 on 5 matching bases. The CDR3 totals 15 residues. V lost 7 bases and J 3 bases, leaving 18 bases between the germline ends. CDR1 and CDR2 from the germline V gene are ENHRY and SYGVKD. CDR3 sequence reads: CAITPEGQPHTEAFF. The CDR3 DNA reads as TGTGCCATCACCCCGGAGGGGCAGCCGCACACTGAAGCTTTCTTT.

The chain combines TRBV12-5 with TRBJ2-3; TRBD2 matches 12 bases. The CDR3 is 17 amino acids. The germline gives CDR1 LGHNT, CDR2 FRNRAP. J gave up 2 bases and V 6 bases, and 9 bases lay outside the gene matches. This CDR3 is CASGNPGLAGNTDTQYF. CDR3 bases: TGTGCTAGTGGGAACCCAGGACTAGCGGGGAACACAGATACGCAGTATTTT.

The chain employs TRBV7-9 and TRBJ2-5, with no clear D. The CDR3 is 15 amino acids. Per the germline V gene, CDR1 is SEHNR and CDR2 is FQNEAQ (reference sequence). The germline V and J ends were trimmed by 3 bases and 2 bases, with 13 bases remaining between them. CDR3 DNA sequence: TGTGCCAGCAGCTTTTGGGCAGCCTCTCAAGAGACCCAGTACTTC. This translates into CASSFWAASQETQYF.

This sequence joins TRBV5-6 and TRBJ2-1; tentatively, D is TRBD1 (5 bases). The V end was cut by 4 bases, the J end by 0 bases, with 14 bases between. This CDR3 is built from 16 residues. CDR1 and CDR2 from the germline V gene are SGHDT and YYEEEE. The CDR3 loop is CASSPPGQSSYNEQFF. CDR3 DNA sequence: TGTGCCAGCAGCCCCCCAGGGCAGAGCTCCTACAATGAGCAGTTCTTC.

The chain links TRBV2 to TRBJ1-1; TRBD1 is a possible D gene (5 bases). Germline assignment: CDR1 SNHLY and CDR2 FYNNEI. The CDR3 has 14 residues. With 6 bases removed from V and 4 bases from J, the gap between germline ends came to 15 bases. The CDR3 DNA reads TGTGCCAGCAGGGACCAATCAAGGGGCACTGAAGCTTTCTTT. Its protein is CASRDQSRGTEAFF.

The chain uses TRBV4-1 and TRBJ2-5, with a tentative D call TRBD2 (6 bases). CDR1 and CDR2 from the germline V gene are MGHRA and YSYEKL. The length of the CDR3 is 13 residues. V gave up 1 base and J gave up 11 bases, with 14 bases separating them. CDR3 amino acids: CASSQAGGDSQYF. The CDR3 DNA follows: TGCGCCAGCAGCCAAGCCGGAGGGGACTCACAGTACTTC.